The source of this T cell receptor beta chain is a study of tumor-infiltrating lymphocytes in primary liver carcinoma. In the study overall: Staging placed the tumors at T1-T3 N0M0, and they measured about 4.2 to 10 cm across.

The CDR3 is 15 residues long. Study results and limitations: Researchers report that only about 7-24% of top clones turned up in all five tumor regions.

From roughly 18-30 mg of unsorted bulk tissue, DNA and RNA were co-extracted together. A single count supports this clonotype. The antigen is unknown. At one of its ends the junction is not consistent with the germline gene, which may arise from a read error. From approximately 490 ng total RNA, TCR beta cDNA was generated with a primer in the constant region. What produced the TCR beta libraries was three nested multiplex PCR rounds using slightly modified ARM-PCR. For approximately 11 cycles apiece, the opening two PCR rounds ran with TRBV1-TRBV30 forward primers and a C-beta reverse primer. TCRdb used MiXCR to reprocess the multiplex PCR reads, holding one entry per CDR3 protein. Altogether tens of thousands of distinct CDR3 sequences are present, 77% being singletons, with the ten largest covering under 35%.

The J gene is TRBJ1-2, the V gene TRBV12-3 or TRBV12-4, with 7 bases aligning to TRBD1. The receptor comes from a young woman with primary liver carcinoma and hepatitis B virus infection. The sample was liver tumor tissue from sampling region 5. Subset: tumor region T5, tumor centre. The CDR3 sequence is CVSSPTGASNYDYTF. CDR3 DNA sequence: TGTGTCAGCAGTCCAACAGGGGCCAGTAACTATGACTACACGTTC.